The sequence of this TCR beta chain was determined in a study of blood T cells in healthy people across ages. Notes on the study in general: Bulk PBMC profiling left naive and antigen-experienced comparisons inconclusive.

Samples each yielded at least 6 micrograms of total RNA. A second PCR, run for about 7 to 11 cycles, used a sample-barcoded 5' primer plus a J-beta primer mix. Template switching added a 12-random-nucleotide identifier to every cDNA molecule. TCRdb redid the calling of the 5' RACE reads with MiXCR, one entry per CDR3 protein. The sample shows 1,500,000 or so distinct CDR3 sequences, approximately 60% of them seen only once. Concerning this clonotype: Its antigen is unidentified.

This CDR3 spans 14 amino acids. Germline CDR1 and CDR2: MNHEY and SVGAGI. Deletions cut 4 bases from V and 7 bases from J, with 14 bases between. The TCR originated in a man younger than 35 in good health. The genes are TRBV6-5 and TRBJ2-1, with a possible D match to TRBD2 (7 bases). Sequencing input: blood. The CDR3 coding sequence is TGTGCCAGCAGTTTTGGCGGGGGCTCAAATGAGCAGTTCTTC. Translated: CASSFGGGSNEQFF.